This note documents a single TCR beta chain sequence. What it binds is not known. TCRdb independently ran MiXCR on the RT-PCR reads; one entry per CDR3 protein. Of 300,000 to 350,000 distinct CDR3 sequences listed, 20% to 25% were seen once; the top ten hold approximately 10%. Germline values: CDR1 MNHEY, CDR2 SVGEGT. This CDR3 region has 14 residues. V shed 5 bases and J shed 4 bases, with 15 bases lying between them. The data originate from a study of response to subunit inactivated influenza vaccine. Study-level results: Seasonal influenza vaccination, on each occasion, was suggested by the authors to recruit few new T cells.

This rearrangement joins TRBV6-2 or TRBV6-3 to TRBJ2-7; maybe TRBD1 (8 bases). The clonotype comes from a man aged 50 to 69 who received an inactivated influenza vaccine. The sequencing used PBMCs from blood, collected approximately 22 months after vaccination. CDR3 amino acids: CASSLTGGAYEQYF. The CDR3 bases are TGTGCCAGCAGTCTCACAGGGGGGGCGTACGAGCAGTACTTC.